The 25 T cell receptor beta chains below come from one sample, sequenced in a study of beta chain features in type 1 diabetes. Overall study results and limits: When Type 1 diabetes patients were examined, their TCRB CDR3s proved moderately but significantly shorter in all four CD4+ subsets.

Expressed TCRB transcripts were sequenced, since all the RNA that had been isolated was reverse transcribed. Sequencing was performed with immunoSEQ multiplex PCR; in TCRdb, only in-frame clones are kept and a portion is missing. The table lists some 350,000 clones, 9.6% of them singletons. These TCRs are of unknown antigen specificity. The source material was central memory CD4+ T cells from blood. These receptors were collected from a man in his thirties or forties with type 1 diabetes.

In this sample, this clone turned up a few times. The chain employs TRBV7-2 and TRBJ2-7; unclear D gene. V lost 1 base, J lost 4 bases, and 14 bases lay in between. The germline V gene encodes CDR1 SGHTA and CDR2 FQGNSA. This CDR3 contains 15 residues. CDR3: CASSLGPLVYYEQYF. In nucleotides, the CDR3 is TGTGCCAGCAGCTTAGGGCCACTGGTATATTACGAGCAGTACTTC. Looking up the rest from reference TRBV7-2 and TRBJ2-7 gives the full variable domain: GAGVSQSPSNKVTEKGKDVELRCDPISGHTALYWYRQSLGQGLEFLIYFQGNSAPDKSGLPSDRFSAERTGGSVSTLTIQRTQQEDSAVYLCASSLGPLVYYEQYFGPGTRLTVT.

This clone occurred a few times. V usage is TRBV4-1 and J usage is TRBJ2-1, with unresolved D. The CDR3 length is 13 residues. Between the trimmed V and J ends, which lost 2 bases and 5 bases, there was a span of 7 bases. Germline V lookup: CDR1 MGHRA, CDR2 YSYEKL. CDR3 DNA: TGCGCCAGCAGCCAACCCCGGGACAATGAGCAGTTCTTC. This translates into CASSQPRDNEQFF.

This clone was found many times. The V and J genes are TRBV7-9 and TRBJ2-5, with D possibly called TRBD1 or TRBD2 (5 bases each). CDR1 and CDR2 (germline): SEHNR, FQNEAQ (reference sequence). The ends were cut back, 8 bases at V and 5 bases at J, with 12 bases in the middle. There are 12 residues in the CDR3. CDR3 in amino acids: CASDSSGETQYF. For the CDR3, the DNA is TGTGCCAGCGACAGTTCGGGGGAGACCCAGTACTTC.

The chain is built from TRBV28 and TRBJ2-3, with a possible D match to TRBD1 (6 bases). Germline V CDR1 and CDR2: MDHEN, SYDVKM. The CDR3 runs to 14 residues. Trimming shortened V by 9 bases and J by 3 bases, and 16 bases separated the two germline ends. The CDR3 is CASIKQGRTDTQYF. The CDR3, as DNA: TGTGCCAGTATAAAACAGGGCCGAACAGATACGCAGTATTTT.

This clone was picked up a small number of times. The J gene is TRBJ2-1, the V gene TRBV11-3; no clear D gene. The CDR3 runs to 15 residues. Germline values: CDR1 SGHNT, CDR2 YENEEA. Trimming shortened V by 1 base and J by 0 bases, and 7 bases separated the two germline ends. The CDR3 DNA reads TGTGCCAGCAGCTTAGCGGCGGTCTCCTACAATGAGCAGTTCTTC. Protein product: CASSLAAVSYNEQFF.

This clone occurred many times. The CDR3 DNA reads as TGTGCCAGCAGCAGAGGGACAGTCAATGAGCAGTTCTTC. It is translated as CASSRGTVNEQFF. The chain recombines TRBV7-9 with TRBJ2-1; 7 bases match TRBD1. The germline CDR1 and CDR2 sequences are SEHNR and FQNEAQ (reference sequence). J was trimmed by 6 bases and V by 5 bases; bases with no gene match: 4. The CDR3 contains 13 residues.

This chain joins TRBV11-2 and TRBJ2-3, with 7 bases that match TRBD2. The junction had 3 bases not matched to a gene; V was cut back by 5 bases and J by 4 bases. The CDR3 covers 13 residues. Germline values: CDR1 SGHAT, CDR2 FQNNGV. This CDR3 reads CASSKREADTQYF. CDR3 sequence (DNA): TGTGCCAGCAGCAAACGGGAGGCAGATACGCAGTATTTT. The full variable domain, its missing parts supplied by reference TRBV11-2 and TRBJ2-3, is EAGVAQSPRYKIIEKRQSVAFWCNPISGHATLYWYQQILGQGPKLLIQFQNNGVVDDSQLPKDRFSAERLKGVDSTLKIQPAKLEDSAVYLCASSKREADTQYFGPGTRLTVL.

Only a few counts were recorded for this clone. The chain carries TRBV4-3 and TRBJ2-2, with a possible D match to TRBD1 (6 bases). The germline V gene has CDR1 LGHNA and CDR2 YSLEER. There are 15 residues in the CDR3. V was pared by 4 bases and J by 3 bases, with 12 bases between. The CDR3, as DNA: TGCGCCAGCAGCCCGAACAGGGCGCACACCGGGGAGCTGTTTTTT. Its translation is CASSPNRAHTGELFF.

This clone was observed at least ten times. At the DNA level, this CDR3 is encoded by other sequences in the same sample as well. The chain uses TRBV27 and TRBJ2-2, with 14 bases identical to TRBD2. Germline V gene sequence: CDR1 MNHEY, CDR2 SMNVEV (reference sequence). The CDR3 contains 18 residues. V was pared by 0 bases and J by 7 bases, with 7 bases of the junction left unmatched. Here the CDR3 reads CASSLSGTSGRGGGELFF. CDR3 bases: TGTGCCAGCAGTTTATCAGGGACTAGCGGGAGAGGCGGCGGGGAGCTGTTTTTT.

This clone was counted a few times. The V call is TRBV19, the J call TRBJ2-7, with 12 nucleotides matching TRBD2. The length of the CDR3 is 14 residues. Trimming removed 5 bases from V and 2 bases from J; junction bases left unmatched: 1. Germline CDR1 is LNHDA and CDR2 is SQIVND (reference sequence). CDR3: CASSRLAGAYEQYF. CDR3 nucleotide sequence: TGTGCCAGTAGTCGACTAGCGGGAGCCTACGAGCAGTACTTC.

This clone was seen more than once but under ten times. The CDR3 DNA reads TGTGCCAGCAGCTCCGGACTAGCGGGAGTGCATACGCAGTATTTT. Translating it yields CASSSGLAGVHTQYF. The chain couples TRBV11-2 to TRBJ2-3; the match to TRBD2 covers 13 bases. V trimming: 4 bases; J trimming: 7 bases; junction bases outside the gene matches: 5. Germline V lookup: CDR1 SGHAT, CDR2 FQNNGV. The CDR3 loop spans 15 amino acids.

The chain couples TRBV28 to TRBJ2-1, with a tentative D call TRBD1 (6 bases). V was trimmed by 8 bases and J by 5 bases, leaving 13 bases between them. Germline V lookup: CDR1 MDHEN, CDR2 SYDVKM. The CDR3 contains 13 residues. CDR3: CASARPGDNEQFF. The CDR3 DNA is TGTGCCAGCGCCCGCCCAGGGGACAATGAGCAGTTCTTC.

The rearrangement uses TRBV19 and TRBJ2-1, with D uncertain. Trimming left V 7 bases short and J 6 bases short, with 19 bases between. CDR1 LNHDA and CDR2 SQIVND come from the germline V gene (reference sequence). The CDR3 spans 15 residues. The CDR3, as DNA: TGTGCCAGTACCCTGACTGTGCCTACTCTCAATGAGCAGTTCTTC. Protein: CASTLTVPTLNEQFF. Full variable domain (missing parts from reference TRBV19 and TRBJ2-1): DGGITQSPKYLFRKEGQNVTLSCEQNLNHDAMYWYRQDPGQGLRLIYYSQIVNDFQKGDIAEGYSVSREKKESFPLTVTSAQKNPTAFYLCASTLTVPTLNEQFFGPGTRLTVL.

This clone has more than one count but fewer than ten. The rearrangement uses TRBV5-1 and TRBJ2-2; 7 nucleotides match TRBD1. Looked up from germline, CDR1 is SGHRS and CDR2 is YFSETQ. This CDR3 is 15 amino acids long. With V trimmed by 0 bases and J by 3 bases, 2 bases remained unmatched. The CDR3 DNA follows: TGCGCCAGCAGCTTGGCGCAGGGGGACACCGGGGAGCTGTTTTTT. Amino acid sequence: CASSLAQGDTGELFF. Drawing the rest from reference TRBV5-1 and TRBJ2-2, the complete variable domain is KAGVTQTPRYLIKTRGQQVTLSCSPISGHRSVSWYQQTPGQGLQFLFEYFSETQRNKGNFPGRFSGRQFSNSRSEMNVSTLELGDSALYLCASSLAQGDTGELFFGEGSRLTVL.

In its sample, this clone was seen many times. CDR3 coding DNA: TGTGCCAGTAGTGCAGCCTCAAACTACGAGCAGTACTTC. Translated: CASSAASNYEQYF. The genes are TRBV19 and TRBJ2-7; D is undetermined. This CDR3 region has 13 residues. Trimming shortened V by 5 bases and J by 3 bases, and 11 bases separated the two germline ends. Germline lookup yields CDR1 LNHDA and CDR2 SQIVND (reference sequence).

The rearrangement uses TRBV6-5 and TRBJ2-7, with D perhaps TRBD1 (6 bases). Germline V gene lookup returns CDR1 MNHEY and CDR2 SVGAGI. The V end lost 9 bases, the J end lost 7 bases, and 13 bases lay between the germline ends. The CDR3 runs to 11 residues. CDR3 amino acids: CASHGGREQYF. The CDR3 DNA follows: TGTGCCAGTCATGGGGGCCGAGAGCAGTACTTC.

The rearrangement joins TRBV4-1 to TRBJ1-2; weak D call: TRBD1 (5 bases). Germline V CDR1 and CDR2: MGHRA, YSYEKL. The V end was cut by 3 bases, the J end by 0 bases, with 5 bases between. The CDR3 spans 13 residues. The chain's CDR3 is CASSQGANYGYTF. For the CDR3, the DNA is TGCGCCAGCAGCCAGGGGGCTAACTATGGCTACACCTTC.

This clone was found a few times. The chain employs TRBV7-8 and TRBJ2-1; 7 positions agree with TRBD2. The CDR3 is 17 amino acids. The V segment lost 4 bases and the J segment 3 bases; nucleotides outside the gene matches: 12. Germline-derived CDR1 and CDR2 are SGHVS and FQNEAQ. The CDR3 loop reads CASSYRVASGNYNEQFF. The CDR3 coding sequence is TGTGCCAGCAGCTACCGGGTGGCTAGCGGAAACTACAATGAGCAGTTCTTC.

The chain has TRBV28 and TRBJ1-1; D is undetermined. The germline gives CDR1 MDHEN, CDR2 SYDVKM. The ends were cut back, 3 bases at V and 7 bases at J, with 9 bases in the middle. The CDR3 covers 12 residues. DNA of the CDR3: TGTGCCAGCAGTTTGGGGAACCTTGAAGCTTTCTTT. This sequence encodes CASSLGNLEAFF.

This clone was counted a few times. Written as DNA, the CDR3 is TGTGCCAGCAGGAAGGGTTTGGTTTTGGAAGCTTTCTTT. Its protein is CASRKGLVLEAFF. The chain employs TRBV7-2 and TRBJ1-1; D not certain. Germline V gene sequence: CDR1 SGHTA, CDR2 FQGNSA. V lost 6 bases, J lost 8 bases, and 16 bases lay in between. The CDR3 length is 13 residues.

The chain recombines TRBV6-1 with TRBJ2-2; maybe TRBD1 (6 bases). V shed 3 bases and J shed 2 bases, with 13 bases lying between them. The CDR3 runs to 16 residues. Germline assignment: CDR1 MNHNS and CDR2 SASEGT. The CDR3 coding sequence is TGTGCCAGCAGTGATTCAGGGGTTGGCAACACCGGGGAGCTGTTTTTT. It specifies CASSDSGVGNTGELFF.

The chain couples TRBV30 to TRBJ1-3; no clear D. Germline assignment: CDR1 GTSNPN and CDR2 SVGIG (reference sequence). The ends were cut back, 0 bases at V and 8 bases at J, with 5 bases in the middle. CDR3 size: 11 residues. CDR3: CAWSVVDTIYF. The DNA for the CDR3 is TGTGCCTGGAGTGTGGTTGACACCATATATTTT.

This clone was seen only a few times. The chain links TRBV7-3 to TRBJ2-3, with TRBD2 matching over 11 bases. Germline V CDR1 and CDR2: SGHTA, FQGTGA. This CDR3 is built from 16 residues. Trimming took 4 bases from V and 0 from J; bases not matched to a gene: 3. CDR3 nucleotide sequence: TGTGCCAGCAGCTCTTTAGCGGGAGGGAGCACAGATACGCAGTATTTT. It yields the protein CASSSLAGGSTDTQYF.

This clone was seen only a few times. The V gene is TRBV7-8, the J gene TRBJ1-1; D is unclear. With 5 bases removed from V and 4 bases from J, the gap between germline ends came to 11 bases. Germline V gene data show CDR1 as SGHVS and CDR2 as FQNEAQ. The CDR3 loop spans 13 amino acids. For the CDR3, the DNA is TGTGCCAGCAGCAAACAGTTTAGCACTGAAGCTTTCTTT. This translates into CASSKQFSTEAFF. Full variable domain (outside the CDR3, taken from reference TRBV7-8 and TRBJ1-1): GAGVSQSPRYKVAKRGQDVALRCDPISGHVSLFWYQQALGQGPEFLTYFQNEAQLDKSGLPSDRFFAERPEGSVSTLKIQRTQQEDSAVYLCASSKQFSTEAFFGQGTRLTVV.

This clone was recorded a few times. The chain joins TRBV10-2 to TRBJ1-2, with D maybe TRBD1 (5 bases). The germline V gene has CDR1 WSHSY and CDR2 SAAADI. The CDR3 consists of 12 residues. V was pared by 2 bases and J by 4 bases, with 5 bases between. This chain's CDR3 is CASSEGTYGYTF. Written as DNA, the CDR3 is TGCGCCAGCAGTGAGGGGACCTATGGCTACACCTTC.